This T cell receptor (beta chain) derives from a study of blood T cells in healthy people across ages. At the level of the study: Every two T cells gave about one barcoded beta molecule via template switching.

Study results and limitations: Naive T cell percentage and TCR beta diversity correlated strongly.

In regard to this clonotype: What it recognizes is unknown.

Each donor's blood draw was 8.5 to 10 milliliters of peripheral blood. The CDR3 runs to 15 residues. V was trimmed by 4 bases and J by 0 bases, leaving 12 bases between them. Sample-barcoded 5' priming and a J-beta primer mix drove a second PCR of roughly 6 to 12 cycles. A template-switch adaptor with 12 random nucleotides tagged each cDNA molecule. TCRdb fed the 5' RACE reads into MiXCR, producing one record per CDR3 protein. Here the sample spans some 1.5 million distinct CDR3 sequences, 28% being singletons. The sample consisted of blood. The chain employs TRBV12-3 or TRBV12-4 and TRBJ2-5; D unresolved. The clonotype originates from a woman younger than 45 in good health. In nucleotides, the CDR3 is TGTGCCAGCAGTTCCGCTACAAGGGACCAAGAGACCCAGTACTTC. This sequence encodes CASSSATRDQETQYF.